The entry below describes one T cell receptor (beta chain). Which antigen it targets is not known. Per-nucleotide qualities are absent, and no much larger clonotype sits a single base away. In the prospective study, participants were roughly 18 to 100 years old, resided in 24 geographic areas of the United States, and were enrolled through a virtual design. In the prospective study, participants were assigned to cohorts based on the clinical history participants reported in a screening survey and a study questionnaire. Each participant in the prospective study had whole blood, serum and a nasopharyngeal or oropharyngeal swab collected by mobile phlebotomists. Over a 2-month period, participants in the prospective study had the option of providing additional blood draws and questionnaires. Blood samples from the prospective study were shipped frozen or at room temperature prior to DNA extraction.

CDR1 and CDR2 were assigned from the germline V gene as MNHNS and SASEGT. The germline ends are 13 bases apart after V is trimmed by 1 base and J by 4 bases. Spanning cysteine to phenylalanine, the CDR3 consists of 15 amino acids. Only CDR3 DNA is held: 45 bases, read in frame from base 1. The data stem from a study of blood T cell repertoires in COVID-19 (dated by TCRdb to 2019 to 2021). For the wider study: Samples covering the acute and convalescent phases of COVID-19 were provided by collaborators in the United States, Italy and Spain. The material from the prospective study consisted of cDNA or gDNA derived from T cells, B-cell-depleted T cells, or PBMCs. Deeply sampled blood TCRbeta repertoires from subjects exposed to, actively infected with, or recovered from COVID-19 were included in the dataset. A freely available public database, intended as a resource for researchers studying the immune response to SARS-CoV-2, is where the repertoires were released. Samples came from the ongoing ImmuneRACE study (first 160 participants) plus 1,254 subjects from 6 global collaborators. A de-identified subject ID, COVID-19 status, age in years and sex were almost always included in the sample metadata. HLA class I and class II types, where available, came from metadata supplied by the sample provider rather than from assay-based typing.

Findings and caveats that apply to the study as a whole: Clinical and demographic metadata were provided uncurated, with the amount varying by source and participant.

The immunoSEQ Assay, a bias-controlled multiplex PCR, was used to amplify TCRbeta CDR3 regions from genomic DNA. Per the original workflow: Nucleated cell counts per sample were estimated from amplification of reference gene primers within the assay. Sequence reads were collapsed and filtered to measure the absolute abundance of every unique TCRbeta CDR3 rearrangement. Productive Simpson clonality was computed per sample as the square root of Simpson's diversity index over productive rearrangements. The table comes from immuneACCESS by way of TCRdb, which keeps in-frame sequences with V and J called. Part of the clones is missing from these tables; in studies checked, under half for an unresolved V gene and the rest for unknown reasons. V and J calls and clone size are given by that table; D and trimming were obtained from the DNA. The sample contains 400,000 to 550,000 clones, roughly 87% of them found a single time. Under 2% of the sample comes from the top ten.

This TCR was sampled from a woman aged 18-30 years with acute COVID-19. The V and J segments used are TRBV6-1 and TRBJ1-2, with a tentative D gene TRBD1 over 5 matching bases. The material sequenced was PBMCs or T cells enriched from blood (not recorded which). The nucleotide sequence reads TGTGCCAGCAGTGAAGATTCCAGGGTTGGCTATGGCTACACCTTC. It specifies CASSEDSRVGYGYTF.